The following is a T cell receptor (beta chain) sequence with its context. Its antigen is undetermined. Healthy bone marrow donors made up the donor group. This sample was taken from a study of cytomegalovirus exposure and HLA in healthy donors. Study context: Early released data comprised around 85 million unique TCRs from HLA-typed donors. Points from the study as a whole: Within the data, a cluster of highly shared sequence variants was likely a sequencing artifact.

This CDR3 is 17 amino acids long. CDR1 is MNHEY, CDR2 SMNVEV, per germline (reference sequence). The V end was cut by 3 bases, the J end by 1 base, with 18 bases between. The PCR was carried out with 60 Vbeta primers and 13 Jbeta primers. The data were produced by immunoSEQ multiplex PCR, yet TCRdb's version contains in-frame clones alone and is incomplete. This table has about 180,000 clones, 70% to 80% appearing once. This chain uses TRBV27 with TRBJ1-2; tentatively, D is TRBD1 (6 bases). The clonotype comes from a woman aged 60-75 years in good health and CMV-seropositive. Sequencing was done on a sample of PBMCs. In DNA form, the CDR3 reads TGTGCCAGCAGTTTCTCCCGGGGAGGGGGACGTAACTATGGCTACACCTTC. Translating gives CASSFSRGGGRNYGYTF.